These 29 T cell receptor beta chains share one sample of origin, sequenced in a study of CD8 T cells in Susac syndrome (dated by TCRdb to between 2018 and 2021). Library construction relied on the immunoSEQ multiplex PCR assay. RNA was extracted using the RNeasy kit, and about 0.45 to 1 microgram was reverse transcribed with random hexamers. TCRdb trimmed public reads at Q25 via fastp, called clones via MiXCR and kept in-frame beta chains. Merged by CDR3 protein, the rows form single entries marked with the most common genes and DNA. The sample table lists more than 95,000 distinct CDR3 sequences, around 95% of them with a count of one. Over 0.2% of the sample comes from the top ten. The sample was CD8+ T cells from PBMCs. The receptors were gathered from a human donor with Susac syndrome.

This clonotype was recorded a few times. This rearrangement joins TRBV24-1 to TRBJ2-7, with D maybe TRBD2 (6 bases). Germline V gene sequence: CDR1 KGHDR, CDR2 SFDVKD. Trimming removed 12 bases from V and 7 bases from J, with 30 bases in between. This CDR3 has 16 amino acids. The CDR3 loop is CAPRFEVGEDIWEQYF. CDR3 nucleotide sequence: TGTGCCCCTCGGTTCGAGGTGGGGGAGGACATCTGGGAGCAGTACTTC.

This chain joins TRBV4-3 and TRBJ2-7, with D possibly being TRBD1 (5 bases). Between the trimmed V and J ends, which lost 6 bases and 3 bases, there was a span of 15 bases. CDR3 length equals 14 residues. The germline V gene has CDR1 LGHNA and CDR2 YSLEER. The DNA for the CDR3 is TGCGCCAGCAGTCCAGGGTATCCCCTCTACGAGCAGTACTTC. The encoded protein is CASSPGYPLYEQYF.

Written as DNA, the CDR3 is TGTGCCACCGGTAGAACAGGTTGGACTGAAGCTTTCTTT. Protein sequence: CATGRTGWTEAFF. This chain links TRBV6-5 with TRBJ1-1; D perhaps matches TRBD1 (5 bases). From germline, CDR1 is MNHEY and CDR2 SVGAGI. Trimming took off 10 bases at V and 5 bases at J, with 17 bases between the two ends. This CDR3 has 13 residues.

J is TRBJ2-1 and V is TRBV4-1; TRBD2 aligns across 7 bases. The germline V gene encodes CDR1 MGHRA and CDR2 YSYEKL. The CDR3 sequence is 14 residues long. The V segment lost 4 bases and the J segment 0 bases; nucleotides outside the gene matches: 0. The CDR3 coding sequence is TGCGCCAGCAGCCGGGAGGGCTCCTACAATGAGCAGTTCTTC. This translates into CASSREGSYNEQFF.

J is TRBJ2-3 and V is TRBV7-9; maybe TRBD1 (5 bases). The CDR3 contains 14 residues. Germline values: CDR1 SEHNR, CDR2 FQNEAQ (reference sequence). V was pared by 3 bases and J by 6 bases, with 13 bases between. CDR3 amino acids: CASSLPGSMDTQYF. CDR3 coding DNA: TGTGCCAGCAGCTTGCCAGGGTCTATGGATACGCAGTATTTT.

The chain combines TRBV3-1 with TRBJ2-3; D is unclear. V lost 7 bases and J lost 1, with 6 bases in between. Germline V gene data show CDR1 as LGHDT and CDR2 as YNNKEL (reference sequence). The CDR3 has 12 residues. In nucleotides, the CDR3 is TGTGCCAGCACCACAGGCACAGATACGCAGTATTTT. Translating gives CASTTGTDTQYF.

This clonotype was counted once. The gene calls are TRBV27 and TRBJ2-1, with D perhaps assigned TRBD1 or TRBD2 (5 bases each). The CDR3 has 14 amino acids. Trimming left V 4 bases short and J 4 bases short, with 11 bases between. CDR1 MNHEY and CDR2 SMNVEV come from the germline V gene (reference sequence). The CDR3 DNA is TGTGCCAGCAGTTCTGGGGACGGGTACAATGAGCAGTTCTTC. Translating gives CASSSGDGYNEQFF.

This chain connects TRBV5-1 to TRBJ1-1; D not certain. CDR1 and CDR2 (germline): SGHRS, YFSETQ. V lost 0 bases to trimming and J lost 4 bases, with 4 bases between them. CDR3 length: 12 amino acids. The CDR3 DNA reads as TGCGCCAGCAGCTTGGCGGCCACTGAAGCTTTCTTT. Translating it yields CASSLAATEAFF. The variable domain in full, with the rest retrieved from reference TRBV5-1 and TRBJ1-1, is KAGVTQTPRYLIKTRGQQVTLSCSPISGHRSVSWYQQTPGQGLQFLFEYFSETQRNKGNFPGRFSGRQFSNSRSEMNVSTLELGDSALYLCASSLAATEAFFGQGTRLTVV.

CDR3 sequence: CASSFDQGVQYF. Written as DNA, the CDR3 is TGTGCCAGCAGTTTCGATCAGGGGGTGCAGTATTTT. V gene TRBV28 combines with J gene TRBJ2-3; 7 bases align to TRBD1. The CDR3 contains 12 residues. V dropped 3 bases and J dropped 11; count of bases not matched to a gene: 5. CDR1 and CDR2 (germline): MDHEN, SYDVKM.

The chain is built from TRBV7-3 and TRBJ2-5; the match to TRBD1 covers 8 bases. J lost 3 bases, V lost 5 bases, and 11 bases had no gene match. In germline, CDR1 is SGHTA, CDR2 FQGTGA. The length of the CDR3 is 16 residues. Here the CDR3 DNA reads TGTGCCAGCAGCCCCAAACCCGACAGGGGTGAAGAGACCCAGTACTTC. Translating it yields CASSPKPDRGEETQYF.

The genes are TRBV20-1 and TRBJ2-3; 12 bases are a match to TRBD2. The CDR3 spans 14 residues. Trimming at V came to 6 bases and at J to 6 bases, leaving 7 bases not matched to a gene. Germline CDR1 DFQATT, CDR2 SNEGSKA (reference sequence). CDR3 residues: CSAKPTSGSDTQYF. DNA of the CDR3: TGCAGTGCAAAGCCGACTAGCGGGAGCGATACGCAGTATTTT.

V is TRBV7-9 and J is TRBJ2-7; 7 bases match TRBD1. After removal of 8 bases from V and 5 bases from J, the junction contained 12 bases not matched to a gene. The CDR3 covers 14 residues. Germline lookup yields CDR1 SEHNR and CDR2 FQNEAQ (reference sequence). DNA of the CDR3: TGTGCCAGCTCAAGCCTCAAGGGGGCCAACGAGCAGTACTTC. It encodes CASSSLKGANEQYF.

This clonotype was seen only once. The chain combines TRBV12-3 or TRBV12-4 with TRBJ1-1; 8 bases agree with TRBD1. The CDR3 spans 11 residues. With 7 bases clipped from V and 7 bases from J, the junction kept 2 bases outside the gene matches. This chain's CDR3 is CASTTGGEAFF. The DNA of the CDR3 is TGTGCCAGCACCACAGGGGGTGAAGCTTTCTTT.

This chain connects TRBV24-1 to TRBJ2-3, with D unclear. Trimming removed 4 bases at V and 2 bases at J, with 6 bases between. Germline-derived CDR1 and CDR2 are KGHDR and SFDVKD. There are 13 residues in the CDR3. Here the CDR3 DNA reads TGTGCCACCAGTGACCCTTTCACAGATACGCAGTATTTT. Translating it yields CATSDPFTDTQYF.

CDR3: CASSLGGQAEYF. In DNA form, the CDR3 reads TGTGCCAGCAGCTTGGGAGGACAGGCGGAGTACTTC. The rearrangement uses TRBV5-4 and TRBJ2-7, with 7 bases identical to TRBD1. CDR1 and CDR2 from the germline V gene are SGHNT and YYREEE (reference sequence). V trimming: 0 bases; J trimming: 11 bases; junction bases outside the gene matches: 5. This CDR3 has 12 residues.

A note on this clonotype: The limits of the CDR3 on the DNA are not certain, so only TCRdb's listed CDR3 is given. This chain uses TRBV9 with TRBJ2-2. Germline loops: CDR1 SGDLS, CDR2 YYNGEE. The CDR3 spans 13 amino acids, including both terminal residues. Here the CDR3 reads CASSVVRFGELFF.

This clonotype was recorded only once. This chain connects TRBV2 to TRBJ2-5; 10 positions match TRBD2. This CDR3 comprises 16 residues. After removal of 5 bases from V and 5 bases from J, the junction contained 11 bases not matched to a gene. The germline CDR1 and CDR2 sequences are SNHLY and FYNNEI. The CDR3 reads CASSSVASGSEETQYF. The CDR3 DNA reads as TGTGCCAGCAGTTCTGTTGCTAGCGGGAGTGAGGAGACCCAGTACTTC.

The V call is TRBV4-3, the J call TRBJ1-5, with a possible D match to TRBD1 (5 bases). CDR1 is LGHNA, CDR2 YSLEER, per germline. Trimming removed 5 bases at V and 4 bases at J, with 12 bases between. This CDR3 comprises 14 residues. CDR3 sequence (DNA): TGCGCCAGCAGCAAGACAGCCTGGAATCAGCCCCAGCATTTT. Translated, it gives CASSKTAWNQPQHF.

The chain recombines TRBV9 with TRBJ1-1, with D tentatively TRBD1 (5 bases). CDR3 length: 13 residues. From germline, CDR1 is SGDLS and CDR2 YYNGEE. V was clipped by 7 bases and J by 1 base, with 11 bases between them. Here the CDR3 DNA reads TGTGCCAGCGCGAGGGGCCAGAACACTGAAGCTTTCTTT. Amino acid sequence: CASARGQNTEAFF.

This rearrangement joins TRBV9 to TRBJ1-2; perhaps TRBD1 as D (5 bases). Germline values: CDR1 SGDLS, CDR2 YYNGEE. The CDR3 consists of 14 residues. V lost 0 bases and J 3 bases, leaving 9 bases between the germline ends. For the CDR3, the DNA is TGTGCCAGCAGCGTAGCTCTGACAGACTATGGCTACACCTTC. Amino acids: CASSVALTDYGYTF.

V and J are TRBV20-1 and TRBJ2-1; D is possibly TRBD2 (5 bases). Per germline, CDR1 DFQATT and CDR2 SNEGSKA (reference sequence). There are 15 residues in the CDR3. V gave up 8 bases and J gave up 5 bases, with 22 bases separating them. The CDR3 DNA is TGCAGTCTCGCCGTAGGACTGGCATGGGACAATGAGCAGTTCTTC. Translation: CSLAVGLAWDNEQFF.

V usage is TRBV20-1 and J usage is TRBJ1-1, with 9 nucleotides matching TRBD1. The CDR3 is 17 residues long. Per germline, CDR1 DFQATT and CDR2 SNEGSKA (reference sequence). J was trimmed by 0 bases and V by 6 bases; bases with no gene match: 14. The CDR3 is CSAPWWTGVKMNTEAFF. For the CDR3, the DNA is TGCAGTGCCCCCTGGTGGACAGGGGTTAAGATGAACACTGAAGCTTTCTTT.

This clonotype is a singleton in its sample. V is TRBV20-1 and J is TRBJ2-5, with 8 nucleotides matching TRBD2. The CDR3 totals 14 residues. Unmatched junction bases numbered 8, after V lost 6 bases and J lost 2 bases. The germline V gene encodes CDR1 DFQATT and CDR2 SNEGSKA (reference sequence). CDR3 loop: CSARLSGGQETQYF. CDR3 coding DNA: TGCAGTGCCCGCTTGTCGGGGGGGCAAGAGACCCAGTACTTC.

The chain recombines TRBV20-1 with TRBJ2-1; D tentatively reads TRBD1 or TRBD2 (5 bases each). The germline gives CDR1 DFQATT, CDR2 SNEGSKA (reference sequence). The length of the CDR3 is 13 residues. V lost 5 bases to trimming and J lost 7 bases, with 15 bases between them. CDR3 sequence: CSALKGRRNEQFF. The CDR3 nucleotides read TGCAGTGCTCTGAAGGGACGGCGGAATGAGCAGTTCTTC.

The sample holds a few counts of this clonotype. This chain links TRBV7-9 with TRBJ2-7; TRBD1 agrees at 8 bases. Trimming removed 4 bases from V and 4 bases from J; junction bases left unmatched: 12. The CDR3 has 16 residues. Looked up from germline, CDR1 is SEHNR and CDR2 is FQNEAQ (reference sequence). The CDR3 sequence is CASSSAGGSPLYEQYF. CDR3 bases: TGTGCCAGCAGCTCTGCAGGGGGCTCTCCCTTGTACGAGCAGTACTTC.

J is TRBJ1-2 and V is TRBV7-2; no clear D. The V gene's germline CDR1 is SGHTA and CDR2 FQGNSA. Trimming cost V 8 bases and J 3 bases, with 13 bases left between them. The CDR3 spans 13 residues. The CDR3 sequence is CASRSAADYGYTF. The CDR3 coding sequence is TGTGCCAGCCGCAGTGCCGCAGACTATGGCTACACCTTC.

The rearrangement joins TRBV11-2 to TRBJ2-7; perhaps TRBD2 as D (5 bases). The CDR3 covers 14 residues. Germline CDR1 reads SGHAT; CDR2 reads FQNNGV. Deletions cut 1 base from V and 2 bases from J, with 9 bases between. CDR3 in DNA: TGTGCCAGCAGCTTAGGAGGGATCCCCTACGAGCAGTACTTC. It codes for CASSLGGIPYEQYF.

The genes are TRBV18 and TRBJ1-1; D is unresolved. The germline V gene has CDR1 KGHSH and CDR2 LQKENI. V lost 0 bases and J lost 3, with 11 bases in between. The CDR3 totals 15 residues. The CDR3 DNA is TGTGCCAGCTCACCACCGGGTATGGGATACACTGAAGCTTTCTTT. As protein: CASSPPGMGYTEAFF.

This sequence joins TRBV12-5 and TRBJ1-5, with 10 bases fitting TRBD1. CDR3 length equals 17 residues. V trimming: 6 bases; J trimming: 0 bases; junction bases outside the gene matches: 8. Germline values: CDR1 LGHNT, CDR2 FRNRAP. CDR3 coding DNA: TGTGCTAGTGGGGCCGGGACAGGGGACTATAGCAATCAGCCCCAGCATTTT. Amino acids: CASGAGTGDYSNQPQHF. Together with reference TRBV12-5 and TRBJ1-5, the CDR3 gives the full variable domain: DARVTQTPRHKVTEMGQEVTMRCQPILGHNTVFWYRQTMMQGLELLAYFRNRAPLDDSGMPKDRFSAEMPDATLATLKIQPSEPRDSAVYFCASGAGTGDYSNQPQHFGDGTRLSIL.